This T cell receptor beta chain comes out of a study of OX40 agonist ivuxolimab in advanced cancers. Study-wide background: Patients were given ivuxolimab, an antibody that agonizes OX40 (CD134). Three patients, one with hepatocellular carcinoma and two with cutaneous melanoma, responded partially. General study results and limits: There was clonal expansion of CD4+ and CD8+ blood T cells by week 6 at 0.1 to 3.0 mg/kg.

The sample holds one count of this clone. Its antigen is as yet unknown. Sequencing used immunoSEQ multiplex PCR; TCRdb keeps in-frame clones, though not all of them. The sample carries about 64,000 clones, approximately 86% recorded once. With V trimmed by 0 bases and J by 1 base, 5 bases remained unmatched. The germline CDR1 and CDR2 sequences are SGHTA and FQGTGA. The CDR3 extends over 16 amino acids. The rearrangement joins TRBV7-3 to TRBJ2-7; TRBD2 matches at 8 bases. The clonotype comes from an adult with an advanced solid tumor such as melanoma, head and neck, liver or kidney cancer. The sample in question was CD4+ or CD8+ T cells sorted from blood, obtained in a trial of the OX40 agonist ivuxolimab. CDR3 DNA: TGTGCCAGCAGCTTAACCCCAGCGGGAGTATCCTACGAGCAGTACTTC. It encodes CASSLTPAGVSYEQYF.